This TCR beta chain came from a study of human T cells and chemical hapten exposure. Study-level points and caveats: The number of TCRs above 1 in 1000 frequency did not change after DPC sensitization.

Trimming cost V 5 bases and J 1 base; bases outside gene matches: 11. Per the germline V gene, CDR1 is DFQATT and CDR2 is SNEGSKA (reference sequence). This CDR3 comprises 16 residues. Time point described: healthy volunteer bleed at 2 weeks. Total RNA extraction was carried out from unfractionated whole blood. There are many counts of this clonotype. Its antigen is currently unknown. Library preparation tagged each individual cDNA molecule with a unique molecular identifier. TCRdb processed the RACE reads anew with MiXCR; each CDR3 protein has one entry. The table lists about 130,000 distinct CDR3 sequences, roughly 9.5% of them singletons.

This chain joins TRBV20-1 and TRBJ2-1, with TRBD2 identical over 7 bases. The specimen sequenced was whole blood. The TCR sequence derives from a male donor in good health. Some clones in this sample may be carry-over from other donors' samples. The CDR3: CSAWEWGRESYNEQFF. Here the CDR3 DNA reads TGCAGTGCTTGGGAGTGGGGGAGGGAGTCCTACAATGAGCAGTTCTTC.